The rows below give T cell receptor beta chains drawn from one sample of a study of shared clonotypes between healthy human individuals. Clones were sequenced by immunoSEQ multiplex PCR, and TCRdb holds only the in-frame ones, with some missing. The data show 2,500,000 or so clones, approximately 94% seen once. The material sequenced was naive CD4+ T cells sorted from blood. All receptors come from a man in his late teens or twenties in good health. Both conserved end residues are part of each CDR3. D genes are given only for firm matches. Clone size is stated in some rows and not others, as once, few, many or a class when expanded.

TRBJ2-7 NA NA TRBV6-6 TGTGCCAGCAGTTACTCGGAAAGGGGGGGCGAGCAGTACTTC CASSYSERGGEQYF
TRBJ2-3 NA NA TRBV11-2 TGTGCCAGCAGCTCCGCGGCCACCTACACAGATACGCAGTATTTT CASSSAATYTDTQYF
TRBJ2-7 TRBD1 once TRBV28 TGTGCCAGCAGTTTCCTAGCTCCGGGACAGGGATCCTACGAGCAGTACTTC CASSFLAPGQGSYEQYF
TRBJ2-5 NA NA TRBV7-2 TGTGCCAGCAGCTTAAGTGGGGGGACGTACCAAGAGACCCAGTACTTC CASSLSGGTYQETQYF
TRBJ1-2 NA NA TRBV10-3 TGTGCCATCAGTGATTCCATGGACGGGTTTGGCTACACCTTC CAISDSMDGFGYTF
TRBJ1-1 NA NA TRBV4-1 TGCGCCAGCAGCCAAGGAGGCGTTCTTCCGACATCGATGAACACTGAAGCTTTCTTT CASSQGGVLPTSMNTEAFF
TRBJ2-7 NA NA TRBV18 TGTGCCAGCTCACCAGCCAGTAGCTCCTACGAGCAGTACTTC CASSPASSSYEQYF
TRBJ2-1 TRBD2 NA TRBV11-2 TGTGCCAGCAGCTTCCAGCCGCTTAGCGGGAGGGGCTTCAATGAGCAGTTCTTC CASSFQPLSGRGFNEQFF
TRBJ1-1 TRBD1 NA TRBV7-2 TGTGCCAGCAGCGCGGGACAGGAAGAACGAGCTTTCTTT CASSAGQEERAFF
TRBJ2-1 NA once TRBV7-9 TGTGCCAGCAGCCTTAGCGGACAATACGACGGCGATGAGCAGTTCTTC CASSLSGQYDGDEQFF
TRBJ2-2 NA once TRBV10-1 TGCGCCAGCAGTGAGTCGGCAGGCTCACTGGAGCTGTTTTTT CASSESAGSLELFF
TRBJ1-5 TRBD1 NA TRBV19 TGTGCCAGTAGTATAGACTCACAGGGGTACAATCAGCCCCAGCATTTT CASSIDSQGYNQPQHF
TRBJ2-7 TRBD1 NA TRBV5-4 TGTGCCAGCAGCTCGGACAGGAGCTCCTACGAGCAGTACTTC CASSSDRSSYEQYF
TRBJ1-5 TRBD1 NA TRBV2 TGTGCCAGCAGGGCCGACAGGGACAATCAGCCCCAGCATTTT CASRADRDNQPQHF
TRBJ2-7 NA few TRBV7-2 TGTGCCAGCAGCTCCTTCGGCAGGGAGCAGTACTTC CASSSFGREQYF
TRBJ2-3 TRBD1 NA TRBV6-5 TGTGCCAGCAAAGACAGGGTTGAGAGAGATACGCAGTATTTT CASKDRVERDTQYF
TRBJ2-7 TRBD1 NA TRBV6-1 TGTGCCAGCAGTGCCCTCAGGGGGATCTCCTACGAGCAGTACTTC CASSALRGISYEQYF
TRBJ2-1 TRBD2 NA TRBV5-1 TGCGCCAGTTACGCCGGGACTAGCGGGAGCAATGAGCAGTTCTTC CASYAGTSGSNEQFF
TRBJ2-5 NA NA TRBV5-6 TGTGCCAGCAGCTTGGCCTATTCGGAGACCCAGTACTTC CASSLAYSETQYF
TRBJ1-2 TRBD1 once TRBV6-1 TGTGCCAGCAGTGTCGAGGGGGCAGGAGGCTACACCTTC CASSVEGAGGYTF
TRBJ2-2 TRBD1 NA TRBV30 TGTGCCTGGGGACGACAGGGGGCCGGGGAGCTGTTTTTT CAWGRQGAGELFF
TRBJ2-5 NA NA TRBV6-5 TGTGCCAGCAGTTACGGGGTCTCCATAGAGACCCAGTACTTC CASSYGVSIETQYF
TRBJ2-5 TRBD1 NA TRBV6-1 TGTGCCAGCAGGACGACAGGGGCCCGTGGAACCCAGTACTTC CASRTTGARGTQYF
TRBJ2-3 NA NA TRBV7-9 TGTGCCAGCAGCTTAGAGGGGGGACAGAACACAGATACGCAGTATTTT CASSLEGGQNTDTQYF
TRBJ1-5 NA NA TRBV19 TGTGCCAGTAGTAAGACAGTCAATCAGCCCCAGCATTTT CASSKTVNQPQHF
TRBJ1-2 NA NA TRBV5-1 TGCGCCAGCAGCTCCCGTGGGGCCGGTAACTATGGCTACACCTTC CASSSRGAGNYGYTF
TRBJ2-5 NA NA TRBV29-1 TGCAGCGTTGAGGTTGGTGAGACCCAGTACTTC CSVEVGETQYF